This is a list of T cell receptor beta chains from one sample in a study of blood T cell repertoires in COVID-19. Measured with immunoSEQ multiplex PCR; TCRdb has only the in-frame clones, and not every one. The data contain around 190,000 clones, around 90% of them singletons. The sample taken for sequencing was PBMCs or T cells enriched from blood (not recorded which). Source of these receptors: a man between 18 and 29 years old with acute COVID-19. CDR3s include the opening cysteine and the closing phenylalanine or tryptophan. Fields, in order: J gene, clone size, V gene, D gene, CDR3 DNA, CDR3 protein. D genes are given only for firm matches. Clone size, where shown, is once, few, many, or a class for clones that have expanded.

j_gene: TRBJ1-1
abundance: .
v_gene: TRBV6-5
d_gene: TRBD1
CDR3nt: TGTGCCAGCAGCTTACAGGGGACGAACACTGAAGCTTTCTTT
CDR3aa: CASSLQGTNTEAFF

j_gene: TRBJ2-3
abundance: .
v_gene: TRBV10-3
d_gene: TRBD2
CDR3nt: TGTGCCATCCTTCCCGGTAGCGGGAGCACAGATACGCAGTATTTT
CDR3aa: CAILPGSGSTDTQYF

j_gene: TRBJ1-5
abundance: .
v_gene: TRBV10-3
d_gene: TRBD1
CDR3nt: TGTGCCATCAAAGAGACAGGGAACAATCAGCCCCAGCATTTT
CDR3aa: CAIKETGNNQPQHF

j_gene: TRBJ1-2
abundance: .
v_gene: TRBV11-2
d_gene: TRBD1
CDR3nt: TGTGCCAGCAGCTCAACAACTACGACAGGGAAAGATGGCTACACCTTC
CDR3aa: CASSSTTTTGKDGYTF

j_gene: TRBJ2-7
abundance: .
v_gene: TRBV11-3
d_gene: .
CDR3nt: TGTGCCAGCAGCTTAGATGCAGGTGGGCCCCGGTCCTACGAGCAGTACTTC
CDR3aa: CASSLDAGGPRSYEQYF

j_gene: TRBJ1-5
abundance: few
v_gene: TRBV27
d_gene: .
CDR3nt: TGTGCCAGCAGTTTGGGCGGGAGCAATCAGCCCCAGCATTTT
CDR3aa: CASSLGGSNQPQHF

j_gene: TRBJ1-5
abundance: .
v_gene: TRBV6-5
d_gene: TRBD1
CDR3nt: TGTGCCAGCAGTTTGGGACAGGGGATTGATCAGCCCCAGCATTTT
CDR3aa: CASSLGQGIDQPQHF

j_gene: TRBJ2-7
abundance: .
v_gene: TRBV28
d_gene: .
CDR3nt: TGTGCCAGCAGTCCGACTGGGTCCTACGAGCAGTACTTC
CDR3aa: CASSPTGSYEQYF

j_gene: TRBJ1-2
abundance: .
v_gene: TRBV4-2
d_gene: TRBD1
CDR3nt: TGTGCCAGCAGCCAAGAAAAGAGACAGGGGGGCTACACCTTC
CDR3aa: CASSQEKRQGGYTF

j_gene: TRBJ2-7
abundance: few
v_gene: TRBV7-9
d_gene: TRBD1
CDR3nt: TGTGCCAGCAGCGCGACAGGGTTCGATGAGCAGTACTTC
CDR3aa: CASSATGFDEQYF

j_gene: TRBJ2-1
abundance: once
v_gene: TRBV29-1
d_gene: .
CDR3nt: TGCAGCGTTGGTTGGGCAATCCAGAATGAGCAGTTCTTC
CDR3aa: CSVGWAIQNEQFF

j_gene: TRBJ1-3
abundance: .
v_gene: TRBV6-5
d_gene: .
CDR3nt: TGTGCCAGCAGGACCTTAACAGCTGGAAACACCATATATTTT
CDR3aa: CASRTLTAGNTIYF

j_gene: TRBJ1-1
abundance: .
v_gene: TRBV19
d_gene: .
CDR3nt: TGTGCCACCCTTGGACAGTTCACTGAAGCTTTCTTT
CDR3aa: CATLGQFTEAFF

j_gene: TRBJ1-2
abundance: .
v_gene: TRBV21-1
d_gene: .
CDR3nt: TGTGCCAGCAGCAAAGTAATGGGACAGGGAACCTATGGCTACACCTTC
CDR3aa: CASSKVMGQGTYGYTF

j_gene: TRBJ1-2
abundance: .
v_gene: TRBV6-5
d_gene: TRBD1
CDR3nt: TGTGCCAGCAGTAGCGCCGGGACAGGAAACGGGGGCTACACCTTC
CDR3aa: CASSSAGTGNGGYTF

j_gene: TRBJ1-1
abundance: .
v_gene: TRBV15
d_gene: .
CDR3nt: TGTGCCACCAGCAGGCTCAGTCAGGTTAACACTGAAGCTTTCTTT
CDR3aa: CATSRLSQVNTEAFF

j_gene: TRBJ1-1
abundance: .
v_gene: TRBV28
d_gene: TRBD1
CDR3nt: TGTGCCAGCAGTTTAAGGACAGGGCCTACTGAAGCTTTCTTT
CDR3aa: CASSLRTGPTEAFF

j_gene: TRBJ2-2
abundance: .
v_gene: TRBV6-5
d_gene: .
CDR3nt: TGTGCCAGCAGCCTAGGAGGGGTGCATCCCGGGGAGCTGTTTTTT
CDR3aa: CASSLGGVHPGELFF

j_gene: TRBJ1-2
abundance: .
v_gene: TRBV18
d_gene: TRBD1
CDR3nt: TGTGCCAGCTCACCCCCTTCGACAGGGGGCGGCTATGGCTACACCTTC
CDR3aa: CASSPPSTGGGYGYTF

j_gene: TRBJ2-3
abundance: .
v_gene: TRBV3-1/TRBV3-2
d_gene: TRBD2
CDR3nt: TGTGCCAGCAGCCAAGGCGGGAGGACGGATACGCAGTATTTT
CDR3aa: CASSQGGRTDTQYF

j_gene: TRBJ2-2
abundance: .
v_gene: TRBV5-6
d_gene: .
CDR3nt: TGTGCCAGCAGCTCCCAGAACACCGGGGAGCTGTTTTTT
CDR3aa: CASSSQNTGELFF

j_gene: TRBJ2-2
abundance: .
v_gene: TRBV15
d_gene: .
CDR3nt: TGTGCCACCAGCAGAGGAAAAATAAGGGGCGGGGAGCTGTTTTTT
CDR3aa: CATSRGKIRGGELFF

j_gene: TRBJ2-3
abundance: .
v_gene: TRBV28
d_gene: TRBD1
CDR3nt: TGTGCCAGCAGCCCGGGACAGACAAACACAGATACGCAGTATTTT
CDR3aa: CASSPGQTNTDTQYF

j_gene: TRBJ1-2
abundance: .
v_gene: TRBV30
d_gene: .
CDR3nt: TGTGCCTGGAGTGTTACGGGTCGGTATGGCTACACCTTC
CDR3aa: CAWSVTGRYGYTF

j_gene: TRBJ2-5
abundance: .
v_gene: TRBV15
d_gene: TRBD1
CDR3nt: TGTGCCACCAGCAGGGATAATGTACCGGGACAGGGAGGGGAGACCCAGTACTTC
CDR3aa: CATSRDNVPGQGGETQYF

j_gene: TRBJ2-1
abundance: .
v_gene: TRBV28
d_gene: TRBD2
CDR3nt: TGTGCCAGCATCCGACTAGCGGGATTGAGGAATGAGCAGTTCTTC
CDR3aa: CASIRLAGLRNEQFF